These 22 T cell receptor beta chains came from one sample sequenced in a study of cytomegalovirus exposure and HLA in healthy donors. In the PCR, 60 Vbeta and 13 Jbeta primers were used. Only in-frame clones appear in the TCRdb table, and some are missing; sequencing was by immunoSEQ multiplex PCR. In the table there are about 200,000 clones, under 85% of which are singletons. The source material was PBMCs. These receptors all come from a man between 45 and 60 years old in good health and CMV-seronegative.

This sequence joins TRBV18 and TRBJ2-7; D might be TRBD2 (5 bases). V dropped 3 bases and J dropped 2 bases, with 8 bases sitting between them. Germline V gene data show CDR1 as KGHSH and CDR2 as LQKENI. This CDR3 has 13 residues. The CDR3 nucleotides are TGTGCCAGCTCACCCGGGGTCGCCTACGAGCAGTACTTC. Translating it yields CASSPGVAYEQYF.

This chain uses TRBV18 with TRBJ1-1; TRBD1 is a possible D gene (5 bases). Per the germline V gene, CDR1 is KGHSH and CDR2 is LQKENI. Trimming left V 0 bases short and J 4 bases short, with 12 bases between. The CDR3 consists of 15 residues. In DNA form, the CDR3 reads TGTGCCAGCTCACCACCCGGGGGAGGAGGCACTGAAGCTTTCTTT. This codes for CASSPPGGGGTEAFF. Full variable domain (missing parts from reference TRBV18 and TRBJ1-1): NAGVMQNPRHLVRRRGQEARLRCSPMKGHSHVYWYRQLPEEGLKFMVYLQKENIIDESGMPKERFSAEFPKEGPSILRIQQVVRGDSAAYFCASSPPGGGGTEAFFGQGTRLTVV.

This clone was recorded only once. The CDR3 sequence is CASSRTEVNEKLFF. The DNA for the CDR3 is TGTGCCAGCAGCCGGACTGAAGTGAATGAAAAACTGTTTTTT. The chain links TRBV7-9 to TRBJ1-4; D is unclear. Germline V gives CDR1 SEHNR, CDR2 FQNEAQ (reference sequence). This CDR3 comprises 14 residues. V gave up 5 bases and J gave up 5 bases, with 12 bases separating them.

The rearrangement uses TRBV19 and TRBJ2-1; TRBD2 matches 11 bases. J gave up 9 bases and V 5 bases, and 3 bases lay outside the gene matches. This CDR3 contains 13 residues. CDR1 is LNHDA and CDR2 is SQIVND in the germline V gene (reference sequence). DNA of the CDR3: TGTGCCAGTAGTCCCCTAGCGGGAGGTGAGCAGTTCTTC. Protein: CASSPLAGGEQFF. The full variable domain, with the rest looked up from reference TRBV19 and TRBJ2-1, is DGGITQSPKYLFRKEGQNVTLSCEQNLNHDAMYWYRQDPGQGLRLIYYSQIVNDFQKGDIAEGYSVSREKKESFPLTVTSAQKNPTAFYLCASSPLAGGEQFFGPGTRLTVL.

The V call is TRBV30, the J call TRBJ2-1, with 8 bases matching TRBD2. Germline V gene lookup returns CDR1 GTSNPN and CDR2 SVGIG (reference sequence). With 3 bases clipped from V and 7 bases from J, the junction kept 14 bases outside the gene matches. CDR3 length: 16 residues. The CDR3 DNA is TGTGCCTGGAGGGGGCCGGGGCCCGGGAGGGCAAATGAGCAGTTCTTC. Protein: CAWRGPGPGRANEQFF.

This clone was counted a single time. The chain employs TRBV27 and TRBJ1-1; 7 bases align to TRBD1. Per germline, CDR1 MNHEY and CDR2 SMNVEV (reference sequence). V shed 6 bases and J 11 bases; nucleotides not matched to a gene: 9. This CDR3 region has 12 residues. The CDR3 loop reads CASSGTDESAFF. Here the CDR3 DNA reads TGTGCCAGCAGCGGGACAGACGAGTCCGCTTTCTTT.

CDR3 in DNA: TGTGCCAGCAGTCCGTTCCGGAGGGAAGAAAAACTGTTTTTT. Its translation: CASSPFRREEKLFF. The gene calls are TRBV27 and TRBJ1-4, with D hard to call. Looked up from germline, CDR1 is MNHEY and CDR2 is SMNVEV (reference sequence). V gave up 5 bases and J gave up 8 bases, with 15 bases separating them. This CDR3 spans 14 amino acids. The entire variable domain, with the rest obtained from reference TRBV27 and TRBJ1-4, is as follows: EAQVTQNPRYLITVTGKKLTVTCSQNMNHEYMSWYRQDPGLGLRQIYYSMNVEVTDKGDVPEGYKVSRKEKRNFPLILESPSPNQTSLYFCASSPFRREEKLFFGSGTQLSVL.

In its sample, this clone was seen a few times. The chain uses TRBV27 and TRBJ1-2; D possibly corresponds to TRBD1 (5 bases). This CDR3 is built from 11 residues. CDR1 is MNHEY and CDR2 is SMNVEV in the germline V gene (reference sequence). V was clipped by 10 bases and J by 4 bases, with 10 bases between them. CDR3 in amino acids: CAIREGYGYTF. The DNA of the CDR3 is TGTGCCATCAGGGAGGGCTATGGCTACACCTTC.

The chain has TRBV14 and TRBJ1-1, with 8 nucleotides matching TRBD1. The germline V gene has CDR1 SGHDN and CDR2 FVKESK. J was trimmed by 0 bases and V by 4 bases; bases with no gene match: 4. The CDR3 is 15 amino acids. The CDR3 DNA reads TGTGCCAGCAGCCCTTGGACAGGGCTGAACACTGAAGCTTTCTTT. Translation gives CASSPWTGLNTEAFF.

This chain uses TRBV4-2 with TRBJ1-1, with TRBD1 matching over 8 bases. Unmatched junction bases numbered 15, after V lost 5 bases and J lost 4 bases. This CDR3 region has 17 residues. The germline V gene encodes CDR1 LGHNA and CDR2 YNFKEQ. The chain's CDR3 is CASSESATGVTVTEAFF. Here the CDR3 DNA reads TGTGCCAGCAGCGAATCGGCGACAGGGGTAACAGTCACTGAAGCTTTCTTT.

The count of this clone is one. V gene TRBV27 combines with J gene TRBJ2-3; 12 bases map to TRBD2. This CDR3 is 16 amino acids long. Germline lookup yields CDR1 MNHEY and CDR2 SMNVEV (reference sequence). The V segment lost 4 bases and the J segment 4 bases; nucleotides outside the gene matches: 6. The CDR3 is CASSSTSGRIPDTQYF. Written as DNA, the CDR3 is TGTGCCAGCAGTTCGACTAGCGGGAGAATCCCAGATACGCAGTATTTT.

The chain uses TRBV5-6 and TRBJ1-5; 11 positions match TRBD1. Germline V CDR1 and CDR2: SGHDT, YYEEEE. V lost 3 bases to trimming and J lost 0 bases; unmatched junction nucleotides: 8. The CDR3 is 18 residues long. CDR3 DNA sequence: TGTGCCAGCAGCTCGTCCCGGGACAGGGGGTCTAGCAATCAGCCCCAGCATTTT. Translated, it gives CASSSSRDRGSSNQPQHF.

This chain joins TRBV27 and TRBJ1-2; 9 nucleotides line up with TRBD1. The CDR3 consists of 14 residues. Germline-derived CDR1 and CDR2 are MNHEY and SMNVEV (reference sequence). The V gene end was trimmed by 5 bases and the J gene end by 6 bases; junction bases not matched to a gene: 7. For the CDR3, the DNA is TGTGCCAGCAGTCGAATGACAGGGGGTAATGGCTACACCTTC. This sequence encodes CASSRMTGGNGYTF.

This rearrangement joins TRBV30 to TRBJ2-7; 11 bases align to TRBD2. The CDR3 loop spans 13 amino acids. Germline CDR1 is GTSNPN and CDR2 is SVGIG (reference sequence). V trimming: 3 bases; J trimming: 4 bases; junction bases outside the gene matches: 2. The CDR3 spells CAWRLAGEYEQYF. The DNA for the CDR3 is TGTGCCTGGAGACTAGCGGGAGAGTACGAGCAGTACTTC.

The gene calls are TRBV30 and TRBJ1-4; TRBD1 is a possible D gene (6 bases). This CDR3 region has 13 residues. The germline V and J ends were trimmed by 3 bases and 5 bases, with 10 bases remaining between them. The germline V gene has CDR1 GTSNPN and CDR2 SVGIG (reference sequence). The CDR3 loop is CAWRGAKNEKLFF. CDR3 DNA: TGTGCCTGGAGGGGGGCCAAAAATGAAAAACTGTTTTTT.

This sequence joins TRBV10-3 and TRBJ2-2, with 14 bases identical to TRBD2. Germline CDR1 reads ENHRY; CDR2 reads SYGVKD. This CDR3 comprises 19 residues. The ends lost 0 bases at V and 0 bases at J; junction bases unmatched: 3. The CDR3 region has the DNA TGTGCCATCAGTGAGTCGTCGGGACTAGCGGGAGCGAACACCGGGGAGCTGTTTTTT. This sequence encodes CAISESSGLAGANTGELFF.

The chain combines TRBV9 with TRBJ2-7; no clear D. Germline V gene lookup returns CDR1 SGDLS and CDR2 YYNGEE. The CDR3 length is 16 residues. V was cut by 0 bases and J by 2 bases, with 15 bases left in between. The CDR3 DNA reads TGTGCCAGCAGCGTAGCTTTGTTGAGAACTCCCTACGAGCAGTACTTC. Its protein product is CASSVALLRTPYEQYF.

This sequence joins TRBV6-5 and TRBJ2-7; the match to TRBD2 covers 9 bases. This CDR3 has 14 amino acids. The V gene end was trimmed by 6 bases and the J gene end by 6 bases; junction bases not matched to a gene: 9. Germline V gives CDR1 MNHEY, CDR2 SVGAGI. CDR3 residues: CASRPGLAFVEQYF. Written as DNA, the CDR3 is TGTGCCAGCAGGCCGGGACTAGCTTTTGTCGAGCAGTACTTC.

In this sample, this clone turned up a few times. At one end the junction does not follow the germline gene, possibly because of a read error. The V and J genes are TRBV7-9 and TRBJ1-4; D is perhaps TRBD1 (5 bases). The CDR3 has 15 amino acids. Per the germline V gene, CDR1 is SEHNR and CDR2 is FQNEAQ (reference sequence). The CDR3 DNA reads as TGTTCCAGCAGCTTGGGTGGGGCTGGGTATGAAAAACTGTTTTTT. The encoded protein is CSSSLGGAGYEKLFF.

The rearrangement links TRBV14 to TRBJ2-7, with a possible D match to TRBD2 (6 bases). This CDR3 is built from 19 residues. Germline-derived CDR1 and CDR2 are SGHDN and FVKESK. V shed 0 bases and J shed 3 bases, with 24 bases lying between them. The CDR3 DNA follows: TGTGCCAGCAGCCAAGATGGGCTTGAGCGGGCGGAGATTAACTACGAGCAGTACTTC. Translation gives CASSQDGLERAEINYEQYF.

The CDR3 DNA sequence: TGTGCCAGTAGTCTTCAGAGGGGGGGCGCCTACAATGAGCAGTTCTTC. Translating it yields CASSLQRGGAYNEQFF. The rearrangement links TRBV19 to TRBJ2-1, with TRBD2 as a possible D gene (7 bases). The CDR3 consists of 16 residues. V dropped 5 bases and J dropped 2 bases, with 16 bases sitting between them. CDR1 is LNHDA and CDR2 is SQIVND in the germline V gene (reference sequence).

This clone was seen only a few times. The rearrangement joins TRBV11-2 to TRBJ1-1; TRBD1 is a possible D gene (5 bases). V was trimmed by 4 bases and J by 1 base, leaving 7 bases between them. The CDR3 spans 13 residues. Per germline, CDR1 SGHAT and CDR2 FQNNGV. The CDR3 loop is CASSSDRNTEAFF. The DNA of the CDR3 is TGTGCCAGCAGCTCCGACAGGAACACTGAAGCTTTCTTT.